The entry below gives a single T cell receptor (beta chain) sequence along with its context. This sample is drawn from a study of T cells in Graves' hyperthyroidism and ophthalmopathy. Whole-study context: Prior to any treatment, at the point of initial diagnosis, peripheral blood was collected.

The CDR3 totals 13 residues. CDR1 and CDR2 (germline): SGHDT, YYEEEE. The V and J ends lost 3 bases and 10 bases, in that order; junction bases with no gene match: 6. Amplification of TCR beta CDR3 regions was performed using RNA transcripts as template. HTBI primers were employed in a first-round RT-PCR of the TCR CDR3. MiXCR was run by TCRdb on the multiplex PCR reads, yielding one entry per CDR3 protein. The sample consists of 600,000 or so distinct CDR3 sequences, around 15% of them appearing once. The sequence was obtained from a young woman with Graves' hyperthyroidism. This sequence joins TRBV5-6 and TRBJ1-2; 10 bases align to TRBD1. The specimen sequenced was blood. CDR3 sequence: CASSSGQGLPYTF. In nucleotides, the CDR3 is TGTGCCAGCAGCTCGGGACAGGGGCTTCCCTACACCTTC.